One sample yielded the 8 T cell receptor beta chains listed below, sequenced in a study of blood T cell repertoires in COVID-19. Only in-frame clones appear in the TCRdb table, and some are missing; sequencing was by immunoSEQ multiplex PCR. This sample has tens of thousands of clones; just under 75% occur once, and the top ten carry roughly 10%. The material sequenced was peripheral blood. The origin of the receptors is a man aged 65 to 85 with COVID-19, enrolled during active disease.

The genes are TRBV30 and TRBJ1-6; D gene unclear. Germline V gene lookup returns CDR1 GTSNPN and CDR2 SVGIG (reference sequence). This CDR3 comprises 12 residues. Trimming stripped 1 base from V and 9 bases from J, with 7 bases between. The CDR3 bases are TGTGCCTGGAGTGCCCCCATTTCACCCCTCCACTTT. This sequence encodes CAWSAPISPLHF. The full variable domain, rest sourced from reference TRBV30 and TRBJ1-6, is SQTIHQWPATLVQPVGSPLSLECTVEGTSNPNLYWYRQAAGRGLQLLFYSVGIGQISSEVPQNLSASRPQDRQFILSSKKLLLSDSGFYLCAWSAPISPLHFGNGTRLTVT.

The genes are TRBV7-8 and TRBJ1-1; unclear D gene. The CDR3 consists of 13 residues. V lost 5 bases to trimming and J lost 0 bases, with 7 bases between them. The germline V gene has CDR1 SGHVS and CDR2 FQNEAQ. The CDR3 spells CASSRPMNTEAFF. Here the CDR3 DNA reads TGTGCCAGCAGCCGCCCTATGAACACTGAAGCTTTCTTT.

This chain uses TRBV15 with TRBJ2-2; D uncertain. Germline V gene sequence: CDR1 LNHNV, CDR2 YYDKDF (reference sequence). The CDR3 length is 14 residues. The ends were cut back, 3 bases at V and 0 bases at J, with 5 bases in the middle. The CDR3 DNA is TGTGCCACCAGCAGGGGCTCGAACACCGGGGAGCTGTTTTTT. Amino acid sequence: CATSRGSNTGELFF.

This chain uses TRBV5-6 with TRBJ2-7; 9 nucleotides line up with TRBD2. Per germline, CDR1 SGHDT and CDR2 YYEEEE. The trim removed 1 base at V and 0 bases at J, leaving 5 bases unmatched. The CDR3 is 16 amino acids. The DNA of the CDR3 is TGTGCCAGCAGCTTGACAGCGGGAGGTCGCTCCTACGAGCAGTACTTC. It specifies CASSLTAGGRSYEQYF.

V is TRBV6-4 and J is TRBJ2-7, with D possibly TRBD1 on 6 matching bases. CDR1 and CDR2 from the germline V gene are MRHNA and SNTAGT. V lost 5 bases to trimming and J lost 4 bases, with 12 bases between them. The CDR3 is made up of 13 amino acids. CDR3 protein: CASSYRVGYEQYF. The CDR3 DNA sequence: TGTGCCAGCAGTTACAGGGTTGGTTACGAGCAGTACTTC.

DNA of the CDR3: TGTGCCAGCAGCCGAGTCGGGGGACCACAAGAGACCCAGTACTTC. Protein sequence: CASSRVGGPQETQYF. The chain has TRBV11-2 and TRBJ2-5; possibly TRBD2 for D (6 bases). Deletions cut 5 bases from V and 2 bases from J, with 15 bases between. Germline CDR1 and CDR2: SGHAT and FQNNGV. The CDR3 covers 15 residues.

V gene TRBV10-3 combines with J gene TRBJ2-7, with unresolved D. The CDR3 contains 12 residues. Trimming took 0 bases from V and 3 from J, leaving 3 bases between them. In germline, CDR1 is ENHRY, CDR2 SYGVKD. The chain's CDR3 is CAISESFYEQYF. CDR3 in DNA: TGTGCCATCAGTGAGTCCTTCTACGAGCAGTACTTC.

Here the CDR3 reads CASSNRGQRLSYEQYF. The CDR3 DNA follows: TGTGCCAGCTCTAATCGCGGACAGCGGCTCTCCTACGAGCAGTACTTC. This chain uses TRBV7-8 with TRBJ2-7; possibly TRBD1 for D (6 bases). Trimming removed 8 bases from V and 0 bases from J, with 20 bases in between. The V gene's germline CDR1 is SGHVS and CDR2 FQNEAQ. The CDR3 spans 16 residues.